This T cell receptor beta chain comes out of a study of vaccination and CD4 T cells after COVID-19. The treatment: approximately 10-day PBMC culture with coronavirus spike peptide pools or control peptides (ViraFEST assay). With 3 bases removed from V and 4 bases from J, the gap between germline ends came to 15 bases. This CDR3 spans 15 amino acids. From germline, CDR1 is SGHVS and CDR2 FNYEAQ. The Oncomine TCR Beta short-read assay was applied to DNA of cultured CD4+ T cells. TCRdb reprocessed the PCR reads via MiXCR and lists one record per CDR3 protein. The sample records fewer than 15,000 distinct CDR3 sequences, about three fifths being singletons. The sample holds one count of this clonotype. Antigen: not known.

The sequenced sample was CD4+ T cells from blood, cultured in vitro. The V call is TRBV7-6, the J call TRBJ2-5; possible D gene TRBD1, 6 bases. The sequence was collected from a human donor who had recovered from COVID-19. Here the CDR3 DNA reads TGTGCCAGCAGCTTGTCTCAATTGGGGGCAGAGACCCAGTACTTC. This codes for CASSLSQLGAETQYF.